The 13 T cell receptor beta chains in this list originate from one sample, sequenced in a study of tumour-infiltrating T cells in Burkitt lymphoma. Libraries were prepared by immunoSEQ multiplex PCR; TCRdb keeps only in-frame clonotypes and omits some of them. The sample has around 45,000 clones, less than 40% seen once. The sequenced sample consisted of tumor tissue. Receptor source: a human donor with Burkitt lymphoma.

The chain employs TRBV2 and TRBJ2-7; D possibly uses TRBD1 or TRBD2 (5 bases each). V lost 5 bases to trimming and J lost 1 base, with 15 bases between them. Germline V CDR1 and CDR2: SNHLY, FYNNEI. The CDR3 runs to 15 residues. The chain's CDR3 is CASSPFGDGSYEQYF. In nucleotides, the CDR3 is TGTGCCAGCAGTCCTTTTGGGGACGGTTCCTACGAGCAGTACTTC.

The DNA for the CDR3 is TGTGCCAGCAGCCTCGGGACAGGGTCCGGGGAGCTGTTTTTT. Translating it yields CASSLGTGSGELFF. The chain combines TRBV5-4 with TRBJ2-2, with 9 nucleotides matching TRBD1. The V segment lost 4 bases and the J segment 6 bases; nucleotides outside the gene matches: 4. The CDR3 has 14 amino acids. Germline V lookup: CDR1 SGHNT, CDR2 YYREEE (reference sequence).

This clone was detected only a few times. The chain employs TRBV7-9 and TRBJ2-7, with no clear D. Germline loops: CDR1 SEHNR, CDR2 FQNEAQ (reference sequence). V lost 4 bases and J 7 bases, leaving 14 bases between the germline ends. This CDR3 comprises 13 residues. The CDR3 DNA sequence: TGTGCCAGCAGCTCCGTTTCAAATGGGGAGCAGTACTTC. Translation gives CASSSVSNGEQYF.

In its sample, this clone was seen a few times. This chain joins TRBV27 and TRBJ2-1; TRBD2 matches at 16 bases. This CDR3 has 17 amino acids. The ends lost 5 bases at V and 6 bases at J; junction bases unmatched: 7. Germline CDR1 is MNHEY and CDR2 is SMNVEV (reference sequence). CDR3 nucleotides: TGTGCCAGCAGTACGGGACTAGCGGGGGGGCGAGGCAATGAGCAGTTCTTC. The encoded protein is CASSTGLAGGRGNEQFF.

V is TRBV5-5 and J is TRBJ1-2; possible D gene TRBD1, 6 bases. The CDR3 consists of 15 residues. With 4 bases removed from V and 4 bases from J, the gap between germline ends came to 17 bases. CDR1 is SGHKS and CDR2 is YYEKEE in the germline V gene (reference sequence). CDR3: CASSQSGGGPYGYTF. In DNA form, the CDR3 reads TGTGCCAGCAGCCAGTCGGGTGGGGGGCCCTATGGCTACACCTTC. The full variable domain, its missing parts supplied by reference TRBV5-5 and TRBJ1-2, is DAGVTQSPTHLIKTRGQQVTLRCSPISGHKSVSWYQQVLGQGPQFIFQYYEKEERGRGNFPDRFSARQFPNYSSELNVNALLLGDSALYLCASSQSGGGPYGYTFGSGTRLTVV.

The chain carries TRBV19 and TRBJ2-2; D uncertain. CDR3 length: 16 amino acids. The V gene's germline CDR1 is LNHDA and CDR2 SQIVND (reference sequence). Trimming shortened V by 6 bases and J by 3 bases, and 17 bases separated the two germline ends. The DNA for the CDR3 is TGTGCCAGTAGATCCGCCTTAAGAGGCGACACCGGGGAGCTGTTTTTT. Translated, it gives CASRSALRGDTGELFF.

The chain joins TRBV4-3 to TRBJ1-1; possible D gene TRBD1, 6 bases. Trimming took 6 bases from V and 1 from J, leaving 9 bases between them. The CDR3 sequence is 13 residues long. Germline CDR1 and CDR2: LGHNA and YSLEER. CDR3 in DNA: TGCGCCAGCAGGAAGACAGGGAACACTGAAGCTTTCTTT. Encoded protein: CASRKTGNTEAFF.

The V and J genes are TRBV4-2 and TRBJ2-5; D possibly corresponds to TRBD1 (5 bases). V lost 1 base and J lost 2, with 11 bases in between. CDR1 and CDR2 from the germline V gene are LGHNA and YNFKEQ. This CDR3 comprises 15 residues. Here the CDR3 DNA reads TGTGCCAGCAGCCAAGTTTTTGGACAACAAGAGACCCAGTACTTC. It yields the protein CASSQVFGQQETQYF.

Of note for this clone: In the same sample, other DNA sequences code for this CDR3. V is TRBV25-1 and J is TRBJ2-7; 8 bases line up with TRBD1. After removal of 1 base from V and 4 bases from J, the junction contained 3 bases not matched to a gene. CDR3 length: 14 residues. Germline V gene data show CDR1 as MGHDK and CDR2 as SYGVNS. The CDR3 loop reads CASSESGTGYEQYF. Here the CDR3 DNA reads TGTGCCAGCAGTGAATCCGGGACAGGATACGAGCAGTACTTC.

The rearrangement uses TRBV5-4 and TRBJ1-2; D gene unclear. CDR1 SGHNT and CDR2 YYREEE come from the germline V gene (reference sequence). Trimming removed 2 bases at V and 0 bases at J, with 11 bases between. The CDR3 is 15 residues long. CDR3 sequence (DNA): TGTGCCAGCAGCTTTCGAGGGAGTACTAACTATGGCTACACCTTC. The encoded protein is CASSFRGSTNYGYTF.

The gene calls are TRBV7-2 and TRBJ2-3, with a possible D match to TRBD2 (5 bases). Between the trimmed V and J ends, which lost 0 bases and 6 bases, there was a span of 10 bases. Germline V gene data show CDR1 as SGHTA and CDR2 as FQGNSA. The CDR3 is 14 amino acids. The CDR3 bases are TGTGCCAGCAGCTTAGCCGGACTCTCGGATACGCAGTATTTT. Its translation: CASSLAGLSDTQYF.

The V gene is TRBV18, the J gene TRBJ2-6; D call uncertain. The germline CDR1 and CDR2 sequences are KGHSH and LQKENI. The CDR3 length is 15 residues. V was shortened by 3 bases and J by 1 base, with 7 bases between the two germline ends. The CDR3 bases are TGTGCCAGCTCACCTCCCCGGTCTGGGGCCAACGTCCTGACTTTC. It specifies CASSPPRSGANVLTF.

This clone has at least ten counts. DNA for the CDR3: TGTGCCAGCAGCTTGTCTTTCCATGAGCAGTTCTTC. Residues: CASSLSFHEQFF. The chain combines TRBV7-2 with TRBJ2-1; D is unclear. Per germline, CDR1 SGHTA and CDR2 FQGNSA. CDR3 length: 12 residues. The germline V and J ends were trimmed by 3 bases and 8 bases, with 8 bases remaining between them.